This TCR beta chain was sequenced for a study of T cell responses to AZD1222 COVID-19 vaccine. The V gene lost 4 bases and the J gene lost 9 bases, with 13 bases spanning the gap. The germline gives CDR1 MNHEY, CDR2 SVGAGI. CDR3 size: 14 residues. Method: immunoSEQ multiplex PCR; TCRdb's copy keeps in-frame clones and lacks some. The sample has approximately 100,000 clones, more than 90% seen once. Remarks on this clone: Its specificity is unknown.

Study-wide results and limits: Close to half of all spike-specific TCRs reportedly target regions of the variants that are unmutated. Clonal diversity was possibly underestimated, and white British individuals and females predominated among donors.

The TCR comes from an adult in good health. The sequencing here drew on peripheral blood, taken on day 0 of AZD1222 vaccination. The chain combines TRBV6-5 with TRBJ1-6; the D gene is possibly TRBD1 (5 bases). CDR3 bases: TGTGCCAGCAGTTCAGGGCGGGGTGGTTCACCCCTCCACTTT. It yields the protein CASSSGRGGSPLHF.